This T cell receptor (beta chain) was captured in a study of human T cells and chemical hapten exposure. Unseparated into fractions, whole blood served as the source from which total RNA was extracted. The library attached unique molecular identifiers to individual cDNA molecules. Source study methods: Per-sample TCR counts ranged from roughly 20,000 to 750,000, median roughly 96,000. TCRdb independently ran MiXCR on the 5' RACE reads; one entry per CDR3 protein. These V and J calls originate from TCRdb's pipeline instead of the authors' own analysis. The sample lists roughly 110,000 distinct CDR3 sequences; roughly 19% were seen once. Per the germline V gene, CDR1 is SGHRS and CDR2 is YFSETQ. This CDR3 has 17 residues. The junction had 14 bases not matched to a gene; V was cut back by 4 bases and J by 6 bases.

The TCR originated in a human donor in good health. V gene TRBV5-1 combines with J gene TRBJ2-3; 10 nucleotides agree with TRBD2. CDR3 nucleotide sequence: TGCGCCAGCAGCCCGGCCGTACTAGCGGGGCCCAAGGATACGCAGTATTTT. Protein product: CASSPAVLAGPKDTQYF.